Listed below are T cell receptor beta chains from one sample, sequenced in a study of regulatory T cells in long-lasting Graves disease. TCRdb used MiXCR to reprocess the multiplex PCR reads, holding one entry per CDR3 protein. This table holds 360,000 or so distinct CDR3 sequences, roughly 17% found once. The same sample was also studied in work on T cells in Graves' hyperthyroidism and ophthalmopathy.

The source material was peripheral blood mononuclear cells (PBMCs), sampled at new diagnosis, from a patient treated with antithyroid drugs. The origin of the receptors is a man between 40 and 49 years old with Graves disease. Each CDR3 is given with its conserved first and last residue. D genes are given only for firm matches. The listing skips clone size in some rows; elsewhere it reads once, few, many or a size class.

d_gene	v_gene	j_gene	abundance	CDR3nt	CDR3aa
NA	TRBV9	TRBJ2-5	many	TGTGCCAGCACCCCGGGGCGAGAGCGCCAAGAGACCCAGTACTTC	CASTPGRERQETQYF
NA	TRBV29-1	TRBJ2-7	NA	TGCAGCGTTGAAGGGTGGAAAGCAGGCTCCTACGAGCAGTACTTC	CSVEGWKAGSYEQYF
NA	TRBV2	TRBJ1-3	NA	TGTGCCAGCGGGACCCTAAGCTCTGGAAACACCATATATTTT	CASGTLSSGNTIYF
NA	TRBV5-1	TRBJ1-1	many	TGCGCCAGCAGCTTGTCCAGCCTTGACACTGAAGCTTTCTTT	CASSLSSLDTEAFF
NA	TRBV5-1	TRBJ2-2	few	TGCGCCAGCAGTGGTATAGAGAACACCGGGGAGCTGTTTTTT	CASSGIENTGELFF
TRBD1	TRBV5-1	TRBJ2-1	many	TGCGCCAGCAGCCCGGGACAGACCGTGTTGCCCTACAATGAGCAGTTCTTC	CASSPGQTVLPYNEQFF
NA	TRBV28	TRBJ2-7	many	TGTGCCAGCAGTTTATTGGGGTCGGGGCACGAGCAGTACTTC	CASSLLGSGHEQYF
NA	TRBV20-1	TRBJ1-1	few	TGCAGTGCTAGAGATCGCCGTAAAAACACTGAAGCTTTCTTT	CSARDRRKNTEAFF
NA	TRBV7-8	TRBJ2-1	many	TGTGCCAGCAGCTTGGGGCAGGGGGGTCTCAATGAGCAGTTCTTC	CASSLGQGGLNEQFF
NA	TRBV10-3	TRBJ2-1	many	TGTGCCATCAGCGCCGGTCGGGGGAACTACAATGAGCAGTTCTTC	CAISAGRGNYNEQFF
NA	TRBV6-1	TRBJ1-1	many	TGTGCCAGCAGTCCACGACCAGGTCTATTCGGAGCTTTCTTT	CASSPRPGLFGAFF
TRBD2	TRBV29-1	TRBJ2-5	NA	TGCAGCGTTCGGACTAGCGGAAAAGAGACCCAGTACTTC	CSVRTSGKETQYF
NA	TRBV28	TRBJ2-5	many	TGTGCCAGCAGTTCATCCCGGGGCAGTAAAGAGACCCAGTACTTC	CASSSSRGSKETQYF
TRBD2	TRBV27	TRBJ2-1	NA	TGTGCCAGCAGTACTAGACTAGCGGGGGTAAACTATGAGCAGTTCTTC	CASSTRLAGVNYEQFF
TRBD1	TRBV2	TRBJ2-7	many	TGTGCCAGCACTGCTCGCGGGACAGGGTTCTACGAGCAGTACTTC	CASTARGTGFYEQYF
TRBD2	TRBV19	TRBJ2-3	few	TGTGCCAGTAGTCCAATAGCGGGGACTAGCACAGATACGCAGTATTTT	CASSPIAGTSTDTQYF